This TCR beta chain was recorded in a study of blood T cell repertoires in COVID-19. Study-wide context: PBMCs, B-cell-depleted T cells, or T cells provided the cDNA or gDNA that made up the material.

The CDR3 length is 15 residues. Germline V CDR1 and CDR2: SGHDT, YYEEEE. Trimming pared 4 bases from V and 0 bases from J, leaving 12 bases between. Sequencing was performed with immunoSEQ multiplex PCR; in TCRdb, only in-frame clones are kept and a portion is missing. The repertoire consists of about 210,000 clones, with roughly 86% occurring once and the leading ten covering 6% to 8.5%. The genes are TRBV5-6 and TRBJ2-3; D possibly corresponds to TRBD2 (5 bases). This TCR derives from a woman aged 50 to 60 with active or convalescent COVID-19. Sequenced: peripheral blood. The CDR3: CASSQRRLSTDTQYF. The CDR3 region has the DNA TGTGCCAGCAGCCAGAGGAGGCTTAGCACAGATACGCAGTATTTT.